This T cell receptor beta chain is from a study of CD8 T cells in Susac syndrome. For this clonotype: The antigen remains undetermined.

The CDR3 is 16 amino acids. Trimming shortened V by 3 bases and J by 1 base, and 11 bases separated the two germline ends. CDR1 is KGHDR and CDR2 is SFDVKD in the germline V gene. Regarding the study as a whole: The study conceded that its TCR sequencing and HLA analysis involved relatively few individuals.

With random hexamers, roughly 0.45 to 1 ug RNA was reverse transcribed. Via MiXCR, TCRdb re-called the immunoSEQ multiplex PCR reads, giving one row per CDR3 protein. The sample records approximately 120,000 distinct CDR3 sequences, 85% to 95% being singletons. This clonotype was sampled from a human donor in good health. The sample was CD8+ T cells from PBMCs. The chain employs TRBV24-1 and TRBJ2-2; weak D call: TRBD2 (5 bases). The CDR3 DNA sequence: TGTGCCACCAGTGATACGAGCGGAAAGAACACCGGGGAGCTGTTTTTT. This encodes CATSDTSGKNTGELFF.